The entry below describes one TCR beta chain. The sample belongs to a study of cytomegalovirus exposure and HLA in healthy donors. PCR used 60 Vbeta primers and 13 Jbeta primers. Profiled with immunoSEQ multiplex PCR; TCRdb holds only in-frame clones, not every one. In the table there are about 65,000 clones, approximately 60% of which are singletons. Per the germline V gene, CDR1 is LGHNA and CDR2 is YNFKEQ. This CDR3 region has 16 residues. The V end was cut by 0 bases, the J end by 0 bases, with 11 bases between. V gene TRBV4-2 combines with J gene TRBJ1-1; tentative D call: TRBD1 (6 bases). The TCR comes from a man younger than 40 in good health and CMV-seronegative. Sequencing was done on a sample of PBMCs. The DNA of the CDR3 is TGTGCCAGCAGCCAAGATGGGTGGGACATGAACACTGAAGCTTTCTTT. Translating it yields CASSQDGWDMNTEAFF.